A single sample is the source of the 8 T cell receptor beta chains below, sequenced in a study of blood T cell repertoires in COVID-19. Generated by immunoSEQ multiplex PCR, the TCRdb table keeps only in-frame clones and is missing some. The profile shows more than 45,000 clones, approximately 90% of them singletons. Sequencing input: peripheral blood. These receptors all stem from a woman aged 80 or over with COVID-19, enrolled during active disease.

The rearrangement joins TRBV3-1 (or the pseudogene TRBV3-2) to TRBJ2-1, with TRBD1 matching 8 bases. The CDR3 spans 16 residues. The germline CDR1 and CDR2 sequences are LGHDT and YNNKEL (reference sequence). Trimming took 6 bases from V and 4 from J; bases not matched to a gene: 11. Here the CDR3 reads CASSRWGDRTYNEQFF. The CDR3 DNA reads TGTGCCAGCAGTCGCTGGGGGGACAGGACGTACAATGAGCAGTTCTTC.

The gene calls are TRBV2 and TRBJ2-1, with D perhaps TRBD1 (5 bases). V gave up 7 bases and J gave up 3 bases, with 13 bases separating them. CDR3 length equals 14 residues. From germline, CDR1 is SNHLY and CDR2 FYNNEI. CDR3 coding DNA: TGTGCCAGCACCGGTCAGGGTATCTACAATGAGCAGTTCTTC. Protein: CASTGQGIYNEQFF.

The rearrangement uses TRBV5-5 and TRBJ2-7; D gene unclear. The CDR3 has 15 amino acids. Trimming took off 4 bases at V and 1 base at J, with 15 bases between the two ends. CDR1 SGHKS and CDR2 YYEKEE come from the germline V gene (reference sequence). CDR3 bases: TGTGCCAGCAGCCATCGTCAGGCTTTGTCCTACGAGCAGTACTTC. Translating gives CASSHRQALSYEQYF.

The chain joins TRBV4-2 to TRBJ2-7, with D perhaps TRBD1 (6 bases). The CDR3 is 15 residues long. The V gene's germline CDR1 is LGHNA and CDR2 YNFKEQ. Deletions cut 4 bases from V and 3 bases from J, with 16 bases between. The CDR3, as DNA: TGTGCCAGCAGCCTCAACAGGGACCCTAGCTACGAGCAGTACTTC. Amino acids: CASSLNRDPSYEQYF.

This chain joins TRBV13 and TRBJ2-5, with 12 nucleotides matching TRBD1. The germline V gene encodes CDR1 PRHDT and CDR2 FYEKMQ (reference sequence). The CDR3 is 17 residues long. Trimming took 3 bases from V and 4 from J; bases not matched to a gene: 9. The CDR3 here is CASSFPSGTGGRETQYF. The CDR3 DNA follows: TGTGCCAGCAGCTTTCCCTCCGGGACAGGGGGCCGAGAGACCCAGTACTTC.

CDR3 in DNA: TGCGCCAGCAGCTTCGGACAGGATGGCTACACCTTC. Translating gives CASSFGQDGYTF. The chain couples TRBV5-1 to TRBJ1-2, with 7 positions matching TRBD1. Germline V gives CDR1 SGHRS, CDR2 YFSETQ. This CDR3 contains 12 residues. Trimming removed 2 bases from V and 6 bases from J; junction bases left unmatched: 1.

The chain carries TRBV12-5 and TRBJ1-1; TRBD1 is a possible D gene (6 bases). V shed 0 bases and J shed 7 bases, with 12 bases lying between them. The CDR3 totals 14 residues. Germline V gene data show CDR1 as LGHNT and CDR2 as FRNRAP. CDR3 nucleotides: TGTGCTAGTGGTTTGGTAAGGGACACCGATGAAGCTTTCTTT. Amino acids: CASGLVRDTDEAFF. The variable domain in full, with the rest retrieved from reference TRBV12-5 and TRBJ1-1, is DARVTQTPRHKVTEMGQEVTMRCQPILGHNTVFWYRQTMMQGLELLAYFRNRAPLDDSGMPKDRFSAEMPDATLATLKIQPSEPRDSAVYFCASGLVRDTDEAFFGQGTRLTVV.

The chain uses TRBV7-8 and TRBJ2-1; TRBD1 agrees at 11 bases. The trim removed 3 bases at V and 0 bases at J, leaving 10 bases unmatched. Germline CDR1 reads SGHVS; CDR2 reads FQNEAQ. The CDR3 has 19 amino acids. CDR3 bases: TGTGCCAGCAGCTTCCGCGGACAGGGGGCCATTAGCTCCTACAATGAGCAGTTCTTC. Translating gives CASSFRGQGAISSYNEQFF.